The 10 T cell receptor beta chains presented below share a single source sample, sequenced in a study of T cell responses to AZD1222 COVID-19 vaccine. TCRdb's table, derived via immunoSEQ multiplex PCR, lists solely in-frame clones and lacks some. The table records 95,000 to 130,000 clones, 92% of them present only once. The sequences come from peripheral blood, collected 28 days after the second AZD1222 dose. The receptors were gathered from an adult who received the AZD1222 COVID-19 vaccine.

The chain joins TRBV6-4 to TRBJ2-1, with TRBD2 identical over 13 bases. Germline assignment: CDR1 MRHNA and CDR2 SNTAGT. Unmatched junction bases numbered 2, after V lost 2 bases and J lost 7 bases. The CDR3 is made up of 15 amino acids. CDR3 DNA sequence: TGTGCCAGCAGTGACACGGGACTAGCGGGAAATGAGCAGTTCTTC. Amino acids: CASSDTGLAGNEQFF.

This sequence joins TRBV5-8 and TRBJ2-4, with D perhaps TRBD2 (6 bases). Germline lookup yields CDR1 SGHTS and CDR2 YDEGEE. This CDR3 spans 13 amino acids. V was trimmed by 0 bases and J by 6 bases, leaving 7 bases between them. The CDR3 protein is CASSLAGRNIQYF. For the CDR3, the DNA is TGTGCCAGCAGCTTGGCCGGGAGAAACATTCAGTACTTC. The full variable domain, its missing parts supplied by reference TRBV5-8 and TRBJ2-4, is EAGVTQSPTHLIKTRGQQATLRCSPISGHTSVYWYQQALGLGLQFLLWYDEGEERNRGNFPPRFSGRQFPNYSSELNVNALELEDSALYLCASSLAGRNIQYFGAGTRLSVL.

A remark on this clone: One end of the junction does not line up with germline, which may come from a read error. V is TRBV30 and J is TRBJ1-1, with 8 bases identical to TRBD1. Germline lookup yields CDR1 GTSNPN and CDR2 SVGIG (reference sequence). The length of the CDR3 is 14 residues. The CDR3 spells CTWNGQGRYTEAFF. The CDR3 DNA reads TGTACCTGGAATGGACAGGGTAGATACACTGAAGCTTTCTTT.

The chain links TRBV21-1 to TRBJ2-1; no check of the table's D call, TRBD1, against the DNA was made. TRBV21-1 is a listed pseudogene. The CDR3 loop spans 17 amino acids. The DNA of the CDR3 is TGTGCCAGCAGCCCACGACAGCCCATACACGCTTACAATGAGCAGTTCTTC. It encodes CASSPRQPIHAYNEQFF.

CDR3: CASEGDGKLFF. The CDR3 region has the DNA TGTGCCAGCGAGGGGGATGGGAAACTGTTTTTT. This chain joins TRBV7-9 and TRBJ1-4; possibly TRBD1 for D (6 bases). V dropped 8 bases and J dropped 11 bases, with 12 bases sitting between them. The CDR3 extends over 11 amino acids. Germline lookup yields CDR1 SEHNR and CDR2 FQNEAQ (reference sequence).

The genes are TRBV7-3 and TRBJ2-1; TRBD2 matches at 13 bases. The germline V gene has CDR1 SGHTA and CDR2 FQGTGA. Trimming took 2 bases from V and 9 from J; bases not matched to a gene: 7. This CDR3 is 16 amino acids long. The CDR3 loop is CASSLGTSGRAGEQFF. CDR3 coding DNA: TGTGCCAGCAGCTTAGGTACTAGCGGGAGGGCGGGTGAGCAGTTCTTC.

The genes are TRBV7-9 and TRBJ1-1; D might be TRBD1 (5 bases). Trimming cost V 5 bases and J 5 bases, with 18 bases left between them. Germline V lookup: CDR1 SEHNR, CDR2 FQNEAQ (reference sequence). The CDR3 runs 15 residues. Written as DNA, the CDR3 is TGTGCCAGCAGCCCAGAGAGCGGGGCTAAGACTGAAGCTTTCTTT. Translation: CASSPESGAKTEAFF.

In nucleotides, the CDR3 is TGTGCCATCAAGGGACTTGAGGGGGATACGCAGTATTTT. This encodes CAIKGLEGDTQYF. V is TRBV10-3 and J is TRBJ2-3; possible D gene TRBD2, 6 bases. The CDR3 is made up of 13 amino acids. Germline V gene lookup returns CDR1 ENHRY and CDR2 SYGVKD. The V end was cut by 7 bases, the J end by 6 bases, with 14 bases between.

The J gene is TRBJ2-5, the V gene TRBV7-8, with a possible D match to TRBD2 (5 bases). Per germline, CDR1 SGHVS and CDR2 FQNEAQ. V shed 5 bases and J shed 7 bases, with 8 bases lying between them. The CDR3 sequence is 11 residues long. The CDR3 protein is CASSRGGTQYF. In DNA, the CDR3 is TGTGCCAGCAGCCGCGGAGGGACCCAGTACTTC.

The chain links TRBV7-8 to TRBJ1-2; tentatively, D is TRBD1 (6 bases). V gave up 1 base and J gave up 4 bases, with 13 bases separating them. CDR3 size: 15 residues. Germline CDR1 SGHVS, CDR2 FQNEAQ. This chain's CDR3 is CASSLVPGTTYGYTF. For the CDR3, the DNA is TGTGCCAGCAGCTTAGTGCCGGGGACAACCTATGGCTACACCTTC.